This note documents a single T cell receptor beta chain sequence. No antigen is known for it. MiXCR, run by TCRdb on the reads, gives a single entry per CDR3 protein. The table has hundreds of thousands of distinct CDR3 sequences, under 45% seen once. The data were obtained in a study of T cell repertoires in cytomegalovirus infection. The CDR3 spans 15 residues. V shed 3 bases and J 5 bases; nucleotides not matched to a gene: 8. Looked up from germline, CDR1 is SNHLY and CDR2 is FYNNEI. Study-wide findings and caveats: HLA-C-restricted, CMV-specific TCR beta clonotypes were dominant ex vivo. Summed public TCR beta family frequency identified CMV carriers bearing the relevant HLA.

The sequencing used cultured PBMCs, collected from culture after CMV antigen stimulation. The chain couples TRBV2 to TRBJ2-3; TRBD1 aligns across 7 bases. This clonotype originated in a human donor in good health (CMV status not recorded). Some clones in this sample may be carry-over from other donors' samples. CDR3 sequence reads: CASSDGTAIRDTQYF. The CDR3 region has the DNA TGTGCCAGCAGTGACGGGACAGCTATCAGAGATACGCAGTATTTT.